This TCR beta chain was profiled in a study of cytomegalovirus exposure and HLA in healthy donors. Study context: A data release that came early held roughly 80 million unique TCRs from HLA-typed donors. Whole-study findings and limits: Serostatus for CMV was the only available immune exposure information. A previous analysis found most TCR beta V segments productive roughly 87% or roughly 30% of the time.

PCR used 60 Vbeta primers and 13 Jbeta primers. Some clones are missing from TCRdb's copy, which holds only in-frame ones; the method was immunoSEQ multiplex PCR. The repertoire holds under 200,000 clones, with 70% to 90% as singletons. This clone has just one count. Its cognate antigen is unknown. At one boundary the junction diverges from the germline segment, which might be a read error. This CDR3 region has 18 residues. Germline CDR1 reads SEHNR; CDR2 reads FQNEAQ (reference sequence). Source material: PBMCs. The sequence was obtained from a woman aged 25 to 45 in good health and CMV-seropositive. V and J are TRBV7-9 and TRBJ1-1; 7 bases align to TRBD1. The CDR3 sequence is CSSSFQEGAPRFRTEAFF. The DNA of the CDR3 is TGTTCCAGCAGCTTCCAAGAGGGGGCGCCTCGATTCCGGACTGAAGCTTTCTTT.